This T cell receptor (beta chain) was sequenced during a study of blood T cell repertoires in COVID-19. Study summary: In each case, the material was cDNA or gDNA derived from T cells, B-cell-depleted T cells, or PBMCs.

CDR1 MNHEY and CDR2 SVGAGI come from the germline V gene. CDR3 length equals 15 residues. V lost 5 bases, J lost 3 bases, and 5 bases stayed unmatched. Original handling: Nucleated cell counts were estimated from reference gene primer amplification. TCRdb's copy holds only in-frame clones and misses some; the assay was immunoSEQ multiplex PCR. V, J and clone size derive from that table, while D and trimming were established from the DNA sequence. The sample has approximately 170,000 clones; 80% to 90% are singletons. The sequence derives from a man between 50 and 59 years old with active or convalescent COVID-19. Sequencing input: peripheral blood. This chain links TRBV6-5 with TRBJ1-5; 9 bases match TRBD1. CDR3 in amino acids: CASSPGQGPNQPQHF. The CDR3 nucleotides are TGTGCCAGCAGTCCTGGACAGGGGCCCAATCAGCCCCAGCATTTT.